The 22 T cell receptor beta chains below come from one sample, sequenced in a study of CD8 T cells in Susac syndrome. RNA amounts of roughly 0.5 to 1 ug underwent reverse transcription with random hexamers. TCRdb independently ran MiXCR on the immunoSEQ multiplex PCR reads; one entry per CDR3 protein. The table lists some 150,000 distinct CDR3 sequences, nearly 97% of them singletons. Sequences were obtained from CD8+ T cells from PBMCs. The receptors were sampled from a human donor with multiple sclerosis.

The chain couples TRBV7-6 to TRBJ2-1; the match to TRBD2 covers 10 bases. Germline trimming cut 5 bases from V and 4 bases from J; bases unmatched to any gene: 5. CDR3 size: 15 residues. Looked up from germline, CDR1 is SGHVS and CDR2 is FNYEAQ. The CDR3 nucleotides read TGTGCCAGCAGCCCGGAGCGGGGGGGTTACAATGAGCAGTTCTTC. It codes for CASSPERGGYNEQFF.

The rearrangement links TRBV4-1 to TRBJ2-5, with D tentatively TRBD1 (6 bases). Trimming removed 1 base from V and 5 bases from J, with 14 bases in between. This CDR3 is built from 15 residues. Germline assignment: CDR1 MGHRA and CDR2 YSYEKL. The CDR3 spells CASSQGGRPWETQYF. The CDR3 coding sequence is TGCGCCAGCAGCCAAGGGGGGCGGCCGTGGGAGACCCAGTACTTC.

This clonotype showed up just once. This chain links TRBV19 with TRBJ2-2; D is unclear. V shed 5 bases and J shed 0 bases, with 10 bases lying between them. This CDR3 contains 15 residues. CDR1 LNHDA and CDR2 SQIVND come from the germline V gene (reference sequence). This CDR3 is CASSPSAANTGELFF. CDR3 bases: TGTGCCAGTAGTCCATCTGCAGCGAACACCGGGGAGCTGTTTTTT.

The chain recombines TRBV20-1 with TRBJ1-2; D gene unclear. Per germline, CDR1 DFQATT and CDR2 SNEGSKA (reference sequence). The CDR3 is 15 amino acids. The V end was cut by 0 bases, the J end by 2 bases, with 13 bases between. The CDR3 DNA reads TGCAGTGCTAGAGACCTCCTCCTGGTGAACTATGGCTACACCTTC. Protein sequence: CSARDLLLVNYGYTF.

The chain is built from TRBV11-2 and TRBJ2-5; D uncertain. CDR3 size: 15 residues. The germline V and J ends were trimmed by 3 bases and 5 bases, with 16 bases remaining between them. CDR1 is SGHAT and CDR2 is FQNNGV in the germline V gene. DNA of the CDR3: TGTGCCAGCAGCTTGAGCGCCGTAACATCGGAGACCCAGTACTTC. It specifies CASSLSAVTSETQYF. The full variable domain, its missing parts supplied by reference TRBV11-2 and TRBJ2-5, is EAGVAQSPRYKIIEKRQSVAFWCNPISGHATLYWYQQILGQGPKLLIQFQNNGVVDDSQLPKDRFSAERLKGVDSTLKIQPAKLEDSAVYLCASSLSAVTSETQYFGPGTRLLVL.

This rearrangement joins TRBV7-9 to TRBJ2-1, with D possibly TRBD2 on 5 matching bases. V was shortened by 5 bases and J by 6 bases, with 14 bases between the two germline ends. The CDR3 totals 14 residues. In germline, CDR1 is SEHNR, CDR2 FQNEAQ (reference sequence). CDR3 DNA: TGTGCCAGCAGCCGACTTCAGGCGGGCAATGAGCAGTTCTTC. This translates into CASSRLQAGNEQFF. The full variable domain, its missing parts supplied by reference TRBV7-9 and TRBJ2-1, is DTGVSQNPRHKITKRGQNVTFRCDPISEHNRLYWYRQTLGQGPEFLTYFQNEAQLEKSRLLSDRFSAERPKGSFSTLEIQRTEQGDSAMYLCASSRLQAGNEQFFGPGTRLTVL.

In regard to this clonotype: Germline is not matched at one junction end, which may reflect a read error. This CDR3 reads CASSPGQIIF. The CDR3 DNA reads TGTGCCAGCAGCCCGGGACAAATCATCTTC. The rearrangement uses TRBV12-3 or TRBV12-4 and TRBJ1-2; a possible D gene is TRBD1 (6 bases). The CDR3 is 10 amino acids.

The chain carries TRBV29-1 and TRBJ1-2, with no clear D. Trimming cost V 0 bases and J 3 bases, with 14 bases left between them. This CDR3 region has 15 residues. From germline, CDR1 is SQVTM and CDR2 ANQGSEA. Here the CDR3 DNA reads TGCAGCGTTGAAGATCGGTTAACAGACTACTATGGCTACACCTTC. It codes for CSVEDRLTDYYGYTF.

The V and J genes are TRBV3-1 and TRBJ2-7; no clear D. Germline V gene lookup returns CDR1 LGHDT and CDR2 YNNKEL (reference sequence). The CDR3 loop spans 14 amino acids. Trimming pared 1 base from V and 7 bases from J, leaving 14 bases between. The CDR3 sequence: CASSQVITAKEQYF. In DNA form, the CDR3 reads TGTGCCAGCAGCCAAGTCATTACCGCGAAAGAGCAGTACTTC.

J is TRBJ2-7 and V is TRBV7-9; 11 bases map to TRBD2. The CDR3 covers 14 residues. CDR1 and CDR2 (germline): SEHNR, FQNEAQ (reference sequence). Losses at the gene ends were 5 bases for V and 4 bases for J; bases not matched to a gene: 4. In nucleotides, the CDR3 is TGTGCCAGCAGCCTGACTAGCGGGGCATACGAGCAGTACGTC. Translated: CASSLTSGAYEQYV.

The rearrangement joins TRBV4-1 to TRBJ2-6; 8 nucleotides agree with TRBD2. V dropped 1 base and J dropped 0; count of bases not matched to a gene: 5. Germline lookup yields CDR1 MGHRA and CDR2 YSYEKL. This CDR3 contains 18 residues. This CDR3 reads CASSQVVRGDSGANVLTF. CDR3 sequence (DNA): TGCGCCAGCAGCCAAGTTGTGCGGGGGGACTCTGGGGCCAACGTCCTGACTTTC.

V and J are TRBV20-1 and TRBJ2-5; 10 nucleotides align to TRBD2. The junction had 15 bases not matched to a gene; V was cut back by 3 bases and J by 5 bases. Germline V gene sequence: CDR1 DFQATT, CDR2 SNEGSKA (reference sequence). The CDR3 runs to 17 residues. DNA for the CDR3: TGCAGTGCTAGGGATCTACTTAGCGGGGGGAACGGTGAGACCCAGTACTTC. Encoded protein: CSARDLLSGGNGETQYF.

The rearrangement links TRBV25-1 to TRBJ2-2; D is undetermined. This CDR3 comprises 16 residues. Trimming removed 6 bases from V and 2 bases from J, with 16 bases in between. Germline V gene sequence: CDR1 MGHDK, CDR2 SYGVNS. CDR3: CASSPPSIGNTGELFF. The CDR3 nucleotides read TGTGCCAGCAGCCCCCCGAGCATCGGTAACACCGGGGAGCTGTTTTTT.

This clonotype was observed a single time. The V call is TRBV3-1, the J call TRBJ1-1, with D maybe TRBD1 (6 bases). In germline, CDR1 is LGHDT, CDR2 YNNKEL (reference sequence). The V end lost 6 bases, the J end lost 1 base, and 9 bases lay between the germline ends. The CDR3 runs to 13 residues. The CDR3 protein is CASRDSGNTEAFF. CDR3 DNA sequence: TGTGCCAGCAGGGACAGCGGGAACACTGAAGCTTTCTTT.

CDR3 protein: CAWSVGRRQISYTF. The CDR3 DNA reads TGTGCCTGGAGTGTAGGGCGCCGGCAGATCAGCTACACCTTC. The chain employs TRBV30 and TRBJ1-2; D not certain. The CDR3 runs 14 residues. Germline V gives CDR1 GTSNPN, CDR2 SVGIG (reference sequence). Trimming left V 0 bases short and J 9 bases short, with 17 bases between. Full variable domain (rest looked up from reference TRBV30 and TRBJ1-2): SQTIHQWPATLVQPVGSPLSLECTVEGTSNPNLYWYRQAAGRGLQLLFYSVGIGQISSEVPQNLSASRPQDRQFILSSKKLLLSDSGFYLCAWSVGRRQISYTFGSGTRLTVV.

This clonotype was detected only a few times. The chain is built from TRBV12-3 or TRBV12-4 and TRBJ2-1, with D unresolved. The CDR3 is made up of 12 amino acids. V was clipped by 6 bases and J by 6 bases, with 9 bases between them. The CDR3 sequence: CASSPPFNEQFF. CDR3 in DNA: TGTGCCAGCAGCCCCCCTTTCAATGAGCAGTTCTTC.

The V call is TRBV2, the J call TRBJ1-1, with D unclear. The V end lost 6 bases, the J end lost 0 bases, and 8 bases lay between the germline ends. The CDR3 contains 13 residues. The germline gives CDR1 SNHLY, CDR2 FYNNEI. CDR3: CASRGSMNTEAFF. The DNA of the CDR3 is TGTGCCAGCAGGGGGTCAATGAACACTGAAGCTTTCTTT.

V and J are TRBV9 and TRBJ2-1; perhaps TRBD1 as D (5 bases). The CDR3 is 13 residues long. Trimming shortened V by 0 bases and J by 5 bases, and 6 bases separated the two germline ends. The germline V gene encodes CDR1 SGDLS and CDR2 YYNGEE. The CDR3 DNA reads TGTGCCAGCAGCGTAGGGGGCCACAATGAGCAGTTCTTC. Its translation: CASSVGGHNEQFF. The full variable domain, in which reference TRBV9 and TRBJ2-1 provide the parts outside the CDR3, is DSGVTQTPKHLITATGQRVTLRCSPRSGDLSVYWYQQSLDQGLQFLIQYYNGEERAKGNILERFSAQQFPDLHSELNLSSLELGDSALYFCASSVGGHNEQFFGPGTRLTVL.

This clonotype was counted between two and nine times. The chain employs TRBV12-3 or TRBV12-4 and TRBJ2-1; 10 bases match TRBD2. Losses at the gene ends were 4 bases for V and 4 bases for J; bases not matched to a gene: 4. CDR3 size: 15 residues. The CDR3 sequence is CASSSLAGGYNEQFF. The CDR3 region has the DNA TGTGCCAGCAGTTCTTTAGCGGGGGGTTACAATGAGCAGTTCTTC.

This clonotype came up once. The chain links TRBV2 to TRBJ2-1; D gene ambiguous. From germline, CDR1 is SNHLY and CDR2 FYNNEI. Trimming removed 4 bases at V and 6 bases at J, with 10 bases between. CDR3 length equals 13 residues. The CDR3 nucleotides are TGTGCCAGCAGTGCATACGTTCCCAATGAGCAGTTCTTC. This translates into CASSAYVPNEQFF. The whole variable domain, filled in from reference TRBV2 and TRBJ2-1, reads EPEVTQTPSHQVTQMGQEVILRCVPISNHLYFYWYRQILGQKVEFLVSFYNNEISEKSEIFDDQFSVERPDGSNFTLKIRSTKLEDSAMYFCASSAYVPNEQFFGPGTRLTVL.

The chain uses TRBV20-1 and TRBJ1-4; 12 bases line up with TRBD1. Unmatched junction bases numbered 6, after V lost 5 bases and J lost 8 bases. CDR1 DFQATT and CDR2 SNEGSKA come from the germline V gene (reference sequence). The CDR3 extends over 14 amino acids. Here the CDR3 DNA reads TGCAGTGCTGGTCCGGGACAGGGGGCGGAAAAACTGTTTTTT. Amino acids: CSAGPGQGAEKLFF.

The CDR3 loop is CAWSVRPGGTEAFF. CDR3 sequence (DNA): TGTGCCTGGAGTGTACGCCCGGGCGGGACTGAAGCTTTCTTT. The chain couples TRBV30 to TRBJ1-1; no clear D. This CDR3 is 14 amino acids long. Germline CDR1 reads GTSNPN; CDR2 reads SVGIG (reference sequence). Trimming removed 0 bases at V and 5 bases at J, with 13 bases between.